This entry lists 2 T cell receptor beta chains sequenced from one sample in a study of Graves' ophthalmopathy and Graves' hyperthyroidism. Transcripts of RNA were the source for amplifying TCR beta CDR3 regions. RT-PCR in the first round used HTBI primers; a second-round multiplex PCR followed. Via MiXCR, TCRdb re-called the multiplex PCR reads, giving one row per CDR3 protein. The table includes 300,000 to 350,000 distinct CDR3 sequences, about a sixth detected once. The sample taken for sequencing was peripheral blood. Source of these receptors: an adult man with Graves' ophthalmopathy.

At least ten counts were recorded for this clonotype. The CDR3 DNA reads as TGCAGCGCTACGACAGGGAATAATTCACCCCTCCACTTT. Protein product: CSATTGNNSPLHF. This chain connects TRBV29-1 to TRBJ1-6; 7 bases map to TRBD1. The trim removed 7 bases at V and 5 bases at J, leaving 5 bases unmatched. The CDR3 extends over 13 amino acids. Germline assignment: CDR1 SQVTM and CDR2 ANQGSEA. The entire variable domain, with the rest obtained from reference TRBV29-1 and TRBJ1-6, is as follows: SAVISQKPSRDICQRGTSLTIQCQVDSQVTMMFWYRQQPGQSLTLIATANQGSEATYESGFVIDKFPISRPNLTFSTLTVSNMSPEDSSIYLCSATTGNNSPLHFGNGTRLTVT.

The sample holds many counts of this clonotype. The chain is built from TRBV7-8 and TRBJ2-5; 15 nucleotides line up with TRBD2. The CDR3 has 15 residues. Germline CDR1 SGHVS, CDR2 FQNEAQ. V was clipped by 5 bases and J by 4 bases; unmatched bases: 2. The CDR3 spells CASSMGLAGGETQYF. DNA of the CDR3: TGTGCCAGCAGCATGGGACTAGCGGGAGGAGAGACCCAGTACTTC.